The 32 T cell receptor beta chains reported below all come from one sample, sequenced in a study of blood T cells in healthy people across ages. Primers used in a second PCR of roughly 6 to 11 cycles were a sample-barcoded 5' primer and a J-beta primer mix. TCRdb reanalysed the 5' RACE reads using MiXCR and keeps one entry per CDR3 protein. This sample has about 1.4 million distinct CDR3 sequences, with approximately 63% found just once. Material: blood. Receptors were obtained from a man aged 18 to 29 in good health.

This clonotype was observed once. V usage is TRBV4-1 and J usage is TRBJ2-7, with 7 bases lining up with TRBD2. After removal of 4 bases from V and 7 bases from J, the junction contained 10 bases not matched to a gene. CDR1 is MGHRA, CDR2 YSYEKL, per germline. The CDR3 is made up of 14 amino acids. The CDR3 DNA follows: TGCGCCAGCAGCCCAGAGGGGCGGGGGTCTGAGCAGTACTTC. This translates into CASSPEGRGSEQYF.

The V and J genes are TRBV6-2 or TRBV6-3 and TRBJ2-1; 10 bases align to TRBD2. V shed 11 bases, J shed 7 bases, and the junction held 8 bases outside the gene matches. The germline V gene encodes CDR1 MNHEY and CDR2 SVGEGT. The CDR3 contains 13 residues. The CDR3 loop is CAASRSGRNEQFF. The CDR3 nucleotides are TGTGCCGCCTCCCGTAGCGGGAGGAATGAGCAGTTCTTC.

The genes are TRBV4-1 and TRBJ2-1; D is undetermined. V lost 1 base, J lost 3 bases, and 10 bases lay in between. The CDR3 is made up of 15 amino acids. Per germline, CDR1 MGHRA and CDR2 YSYEKL. In DNA, the CDR3 is TGCGCCAGCAGCCAAGCTGTTAGTGGCTACAATGAGCAGTTCTTC. Translated: CASSQAVSGYNEQFF.

Regarding this clonotype: This sequence may be a read error, since a much larger clone differs from it by one base. This sequence joins TRBV12-3 or TRBV12-4 and TRBJ2-7, with 8 bases lining up with TRBD1. The CDR3 contains 14 residues. CDR3 loop: CVSTYGQGSYEQYF. DNA of the CDR3: TGTGTCAGCACCTACGGACAGGGATCCTACGAGCAGTACTTC.

The V gene is TRBV29-1, the J gene TRBJ2-1; a possible D gene is TRBD2 (6 bases). The J call is in doubt because the DNA end fits TRBJ2-7 better. The germline V gene has CDR1 SQVTM and CDR2 ANQGSEA. The CDR3 covers 13 residues. This CDR3 is CSVEGGGYNEQYF. The CDR3 nucleotides read TGCAGCGTTGAGGGGGGAGGATACAATGAGCAGTACTTC.

J is TRBJ2-1 and V is TRBV20-1; TRBD2 might be the D (6 bases). Deletions cut 4 bases from V and 2 bases from J, with 12 bases between. The V gene's germline CDR1 is DFQATT and CDR2 SNEGSKA (reference sequence). The CDR3 has 14 residues. The CDR3 loop is CSAIDGSTYNEQFF. The CDR3 DNA follows: TGCAGTGCTATTGACGGGAGTACCTACAATGAGCAGTTCTTC.

The chain has TRBV12-3 or TRBV12-4 and TRBJ1-1, with 8 nucleotides matching TRBD1. Trimming removed 10 bases from V and 5 bases from J; junction bases left unmatched: 6. The CDR3 loop spans 12 amino acids. The CDR3 nucleotides read TGTGCCAACCAGGACAGGGCAACTGAAGCTTTCTTT. It encodes CANQDRATEAFF.

The sample holds a few counts of this clonotype. J is TRBJ1-1 and V is TRBV27; possibly TRBD1 for D (6 bases). The germline V and J ends were trimmed by 5 bases and 5 bases, with 15 bases remaining between them. This CDR3 spans 14 amino acids. Germline V gene data show CDR1 as MNHEY and CDR2 as SMNVEV (reference sequence). The CDR3 DNA follows: TGTGCCAGCAGTCCGAGGGGGGCGCGGACTGAAGCTTTCTTT. Residues: CASSPRGARTEAFF.

The chain combines TRBV5-1 with TRBJ2-1, with TRBD2 identical over 10 bases. There are 18 residues in the CDR3. The V and J ends lost 0 bases and 5 bases, in that order; junction bases with no gene match: 11. Per germline, CDR1 SGHRS and CDR2 YFSETQ. The CDR3 reads CASSLASGSRTRHNEQFF. For the CDR3, the DNA is TGCGCCAGCAGCTTGGCTAGCGGGAGTCGGACTCGACACAATGAGCAGTTCTTC.

The V call is TRBV20-1, the J call TRBJ2-1, with D perhaps TRBD2 (5 bases). Judging by the DNA end, TRBJ2-7 fits better; the J call may be wrong. The CDR3 has 14 residues. CDR1 is DFQATT, CDR2 SNEGSKA, per germline (reference sequence). The CDR3: CSASISSSYNEQYF. CDR3 bases: TGCAGTGCTAGTATTTCTAGCTCCTACAATGAGCAGTACTTC.

This clonotype was counted only a few times. This chain uses TRBV5-5 with TRBJ2-3; 12 nucleotides agree with TRBD2. CDR1 and CDR2 from the germline V gene are SGHKS and YYEKEE (reference sequence). The CDR3 spans 15 residues. Trimming removed 0 bases from V and 5 bases from J; junction bases left unmatched: 1. In nucleotides, the CDR3 is TGTGCCAGCAGCTTGGGACTAGCGGGAGAAGATACGCAGTATTTT. Its protein is CASSLGLAGEDTQYF.

This clonotype has a handful of counts. The CDR3 sequence is CASSLGQSEPQHF. The DNA for the CDR3 is TGTGCCAGCAGTTTAGGGCAATCTGAGCCCCAGCATTTT. V and J are TRBV12-3 or TRBV12-4 and TRBJ1-5; D remains unclear. The CDR3 has 13 amino acids. V was cut by 1 base and J by 8 bases, with 9 bases left in between.

This clonotype was counted between two and nine times. The V gene is TRBV12-3 or TRBV12-4, the J gene TRBJ1-1; weak D call: TRBD1 (6 bases). Trimming took 7 bases from V and 1 from J, leaving 10 bases between them. The CDR3 covers 13 residues. In DNA form, the CDR3 reads TGTGCCAGCACCATGGACAGGAACACTGAAGCTTTCTTT. Translation: CASTMDRNTEAFF.

Here the CDR3 reads CASSLWGEMDNEQFF. CDR3 bases: TGTGCCAGCAGTTTATGGGGGGAGATGGACAATGAGCAGTTCTTC. The J gene is TRBJ2-1, the V gene TRBV12-3 or TRBV12-4; D is perhaps TRBD2 (6 bases). The CDR3 spans 15 residues. V gave up 2 bases and J gave up 5 bases, with 13 bases separating them.

This sequence joins TRBV20-1 and TRBJ2-7, with D unclear. Germline lookup yields CDR1 DFQATT and CDR2 SNEGSKA (reference sequence). V shed 4 bases and J shed 3 bases, with 7 bases lying between them. The CDR3 covers 11 residues. The CDR3 region has the DNA TGCAGTGCTAACAGTAACTACGAGCAGTACTTC. Protein sequence: CSANSNYEQYF.

This clonotype was observed a few times. The rearrangement joins TRBV27 to TRBJ2-5; 7 bases map to TRBD1. The CDR3 length is 16 residues. V dropped 3 bases and J dropped 2; count of bases not matched to a gene: 9. Per the germline V gene, CDR1 is MNHEY and CDR2 is SMNVEV (reference sequence). CDR3 bases: TGTGCCAGCAGTTTTCGAGGGGGCTGGGGGCAAGAGACCCAGTACTTC. Amino acid sequence: CASSFRGGWGQETQYF.

The chain has TRBV6-1 and TRBJ2-7; unclear D gene. Germline CDR1 is MNHNS and CDR2 is SASEGT. V lost 1 base and J lost 1, with 11 bases in between. The CDR3 runs to 15 residues. CDR3 sequence reads: CASSEVSVTSYEQYF. In DNA form, the CDR3 reads TGTGCCAGCAGTGAAGTGTCCGTCACATCCTACGAGCAGTACTTC.

The rearrangement links TRBV6-4 to TRBJ2-2; D is tentatively TRBD1 or TRBD2 (6 bases each). The germline gives CDR1 MRHNA, CDR2 SNTAGT. Trimming removed 4 bases at V and 5 bases at J, with 11 bases between. The CDR3 is made up of 14 amino acids. The CDR3 DNA reads TGTGCCAGCAGTGCGGAGGGGGGTACCGGGGAGCTGTTTTTT. Translated: CASSAEGGTGELFF.

There are a few counts of this clonotype. The rearrangement links TRBV4-1 to TRBJ1-2; D uncertain. V dropped 0 bases and J dropped 2 bases, with 7 bases sitting between them. The germline gives CDR1 MGHRA, CDR2 YSYEKL. The CDR3 loop spans 14 amino acids. CDR3 in amino acids: CASSQDEVNYGYTF. The CDR3 coding sequence is TGCGCCAGCAGCCAAGATGAAGTGAACTATGGCTACACCTTC.

The chain carries TRBV5-1 and TRBJ2-3; D is unclear. Looked up from germline, CDR1 is SGHRS and CDR2 is YFSETQ. CDR3 length: 15 amino acids. Deletions cut 4 bases from V and 1 base from J, with 13 bases between. CDR3 sequence (DNA): TGCGCCAGCAGCACCGGGTTAAGGGGCACAGATACGCAGTATTTT. Protein product: CASSTGLRGTDTQYF.

The genes are TRBV20-1 and TRBJ2-5; no reliable D call. Looked up from germline, CDR1 is DFQATT and CDR2 is SNEGSKA (reference sequence). CDR3 length equals 13 residues. Trimming shortened V by 4 bases and J by 0 bases, and 9 bases separated the two germline ends. The CDR3 DNA reads as TGCAGTGCTATCAAATCGTACCAAGAGACCCAGTACTTC. As protein: CSAIKSYQETQYF.

The chain recombines TRBV20-1 with TRBJ2-1, with a possible D match to TRBD1 (5 bases). V shed 6 bases and J shed 5 bases, with 8 bases lying between them. The germline V gene has CDR1 DFQATT and CDR2 SNEGSKA (reference sequence). The length of the CDR3 is 11 residues. Here the CDR3 reads CSADSNNEQFF. Here the CDR3 DNA reads TGCAGTGCAGACAGCAACAATGAGCAGTTCTTC.

This clonotype was seen a handful of times. V gene TRBV5-1 combines with J gene TRBJ2-7; D is ambiguous. The V end lost 4 bases, the J end lost 3 bases, and 11 bases lay between the germline ends. Germline V CDR1 and CDR2: SGHRS, YFSETQ. The CDR3 has 13 residues. CDR3 bases: TGCGCCAGCAGCCCTCGGGCAAACTACGAGCAGTACTTC. Protein product: CASSPRANYEQYF.

This clonotype appeared a few times. The chain joins TRBV27 to TRBJ2-7; 10 bases fit TRBD1. This CDR3 comprises 17 residues. Germline trimming cut 3 bases from V and 1 base from J; bases unmatched to any gene: 9. In germline, CDR1 is MNHEY, CDR2 SMNVEV (reference sequence). This CDR3 is CASSFFPRDRGSYEQYF. CDR3 sequence (DNA): TGTGCCAGCAGTTTTTTCCCCCGGGACAGGGGTTCCTACGAGCAGTACTTC.

This clonotype appeared a few times. V usage is TRBV3-1 and J usage is TRBJ2-3; D ambiguous. This CDR3 is built from 12 residues. The ends were cut back, 4 bases at V and 7 bases at J, with 9 bases in the middle. Germline-derived CDR1 and CDR2 are LGHDT and YNNKEL (reference sequence). DNA of the CDR3: TGTGCCAGCAGCCCCGAACGAAATACGCAGTATTTT. Translated, it gives CASSPERNTQYF.

V and J are TRBV4-2 and TRBJ1-1, with D hard to call. Germline CDR1 reads LGHNA; CDR2 reads YNFKEQ. The CDR3 has 15 residues. V shed 0 bases and J shed 5 bases, with 13 bases lying between them. Written as DNA, the CDR3 is TGTGCCAGCAGCCAAGAGGAGGGAGCGGGGACTGAAGCTTTCTTT. It translates to CASSQEEGAGTEAFF.

The DNA of the CDR3 is TGTGCCAGCAGCATCCTAGCGGGACCCTACGAGCAGTACTTC. It encodes CASSILAGPYEQYF. The rearrangement links TRBV7-7 to TRBJ2-7, with 9 bases identical to TRBD2. After removal of 5 bases from V and 2 bases from J, the junction contained 4 bases not matched to a gene. This CDR3 contains 14 residues. CDR1 SSHAT and CDR2 FNYEAQ come from the germline V gene (reference sequence).

In DNA form, the CDR3 reads TGTGCCAGCAGCTTAGCTGGGGACACTCTTTATGGCTACACCTTC. Amino acid sequence: CASSLAGDTLYGYTF. The gene calls are TRBV7-2 and TRBJ1-2; D might be TRBD1 (6 bases). Per germline, CDR1 SGHTA and CDR2 FQGNSA. Trimming removed 0 bases at V and 5 bases at J, with 13 bases between. This CDR3 has 15 amino acids.

The rearrangement uses TRBV5-6 and TRBJ2-7, with D hard to call. The CDR3 spans 14 residues. The germline V gene has CDR1 SGHDT and CDR2 YYEEEE. Between the trimmed V and J ends, which lost 0 bases and 7 bases, there was a span of 14 bases. The CDR3 region is CASSLGPDRDEQYF. CDR3 DNA: TGTGCCAGCAGCTTGGGACCGGATAGGGATGAGCAGTACTTC.

About this clonotype itself: No conserved phenylalanine or tryptophan ends this CDR3, so it is likely a read error. It is unclear where the CDR3 begins or ends on the DNA, so no DNA is shown, and the CDR3 is as TCRdb lists it. J is TRBJ2-6 and V is TRBV20-1. The CDR3 is made up of 9 amino acids, end residues included. Germline values: CDR1 DFQATT, CDR2 SNEGSKA (reference sequence). CDR3: CSARDRGTS.

The gene calls are TRBV6-5 and TRBJ1-2, with 10 bases fitting TRBD1. The CDR3 sequence is 15 residues long. Germline V CDR1 and CDR2: MNHEY, SVGAGI. The V gene end was trimmed by 5 bases and the J gene end by 4 bases; junction bases not matched to a gene: 7. This CDR3 reads CASSRGQGPLYGYTF. In nucleotides, the CDR3 is TGTGCCAGCAGTCGGGGACAGGGGCCTCTCTATGGCTACACCTTC.

This clonotype was picked up one time. J is TRBJ2-1 and V is TRBV27; TRBD2 matches 15 bases. The V and J ends lost 3 bases and 9 bases, in that order; junction bases with no gene match: 12. Looked up from germline, CDR1 is MNHEY and CDR2 is SMNVEV (reference sequence). This CDR3 comprises 18 residues. The CDR3 loop is CASSLLGLAGGSFSEQFF. CDR3 nucleotides: TGTGCCAGCAGTTTGTTGGGACTAGCGGGAGGATCTTTTAGTGAGCAGTTCTTC.